Listed here is a single T cell receptor beta chain. Its matching antigen is unknown. One end of the junction varies from germline; a read error may be responsible. Other DNA sequences within the sample encode an identical CDR3. The CDR3 is 14 amino acids. Per the germline V gene, CDR1 is SGHKS and CDR2 is YYEKEE (reference sequence). Sequencing was performed with immunoSEQ multiplex PCR; in TCRdb, only in-frame clones are kept and a portion is missing. Of tens of thousands of clones detected, 85% appear once; the ten largest clones hold approximately 18%. This specimen belongs to a study of lymphopenia after photon versus proton radiotherapy. Overall study findings and caveats: Only patients who died were analyzed for survival; proton advantage is unproven. Under photons, naive T cells and diversity fell while effector/memory populations rose.

This receptor was obtained from a man aged 60-69 years with pancreatic cancer. The input for sequencing was peripheral blood, taken from a patient treated with photon-based radiotherapy. The chain employs TRBV5-5 and TRBJ1-2; D is unclear. The CDR3 reads CASSLVGSNYGYTF. Written as DNA, the CDR3 is TGTGCCAGCAGCTTAGTAGGGTCTAACTATGGTTACACCTTC.